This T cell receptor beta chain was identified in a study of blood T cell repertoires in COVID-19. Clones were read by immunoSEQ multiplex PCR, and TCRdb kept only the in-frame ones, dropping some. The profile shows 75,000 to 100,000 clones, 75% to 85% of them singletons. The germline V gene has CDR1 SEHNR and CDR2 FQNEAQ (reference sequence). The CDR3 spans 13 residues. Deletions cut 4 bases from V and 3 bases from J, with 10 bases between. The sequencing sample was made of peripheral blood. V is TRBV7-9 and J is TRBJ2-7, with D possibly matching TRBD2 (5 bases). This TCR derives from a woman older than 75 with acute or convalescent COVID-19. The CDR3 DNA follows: TGTGCCAGCAGCTCCAGACTATTCTACGAGCAGTACTTC. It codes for CASSSRLFYEQYF.